These 5 T cell receptor beta chains were sequenced from one sample in a study of T-cell reconstitution after alpha-beta-depleted transplantation in children (dated by TCRdb to the mid-2010s). Libraries came from PCR. The data were produced on an Illumina HiSeq 2500. TCR libraries were prepared with molecular barcoding, using unique molecular identifiers to normalize TCRbeta repertoire quantification. TCRdb trimmed the raw reads at Q25, called clones with MiXCR and kept productive beta chains. Identical CDR3 protein sequences are pooled into one entry, listed with their most common genes and DNA. This sample comprises 140,000 or so distinct CDR3 sequences, 7.5% to 9% of them detected only once. 15% to 20% of the sample is taken by the ten largest. What this sample's treatment or condition label stands for: allogeneic hematopoietic cell transplantation with graft depleted of TCRalphabeta T cells and CD19 B cells.

The sample here was PBMCs, mostly from graft donor cells, taken 180 days after TCRalphabeta/CD19-depleted stem cell transplant. These TCRs come from a female patient aged 2-10 years who had a stem cell transplant for congenital amegakaryocytic thrombocytopenia, so the T cells may come from the graft donor.

This clonotype has more than one count but fewer than ten. CDR3 residues: CASSYSGSFNEQFF. The CDR3, as DNA: TGTGCCAGCAGTTACTCTGGTAGCTTCAATGAGCAGTTCTTC. The chain links TRBV6-2 or TRBV6-3 to TRBJ2-1; no firm D call. The germline V and J ends were trimmed by 0 bases and 6 bases, with 9 bases remaining between them. This CDR3 has 14 residues. CDR1 and CDR2 (germline): MNHEY, SVGEGT.

This clonotype was detected ten times or more. The CDR3, as DNA: TGCAGTGCTACCCCGGGACTAGCGCTAAATGAGCAGTTCTTC. It specifies CSATPGLALNEQFF. The rearrangement links TRBV20-1 to TRBJ2-1, with 10 nucleotides matching TRBD2. Looked up from germline, CDR1 is DFQATT and CDR2 is SNEGSKA (reference sequence). The CDR3 consists of 14 residues. After removal of 4 bases from V and 7 bases from J, the junction contained 7 bases not matched to a gene.

The chain is built from TRBV12-3 or TRBV12-4 and TRBJ1-5, with no clear D. The V and J ends lost 3 bases and 1 base respectively, with 7 bases between them. This CDR3 has 14 residues. CDR3 sequence (DNA): TGTGCCAGCAGTTTGTCGGGGAGCAATCAGCCCCAGCATTTT. It translates to CASSLSGSNQPQHF.

This clonotype was picked up many times. The chain carries TRBV7-9 and TRBJ2-7, with 8 bases identical to TRBD1. Looked up from germline, CDR1 is SEHNR and CDR2 is FQNEAQ (reference sequence). Trimming cost V 3 bases and J 1 base; bases outside gene matches: 11. CDR3 length equals 17 residues. The CDR3 DNA sequence: TGTGCCAGCAGCTTTATCACCGGGACAGGCCTTTCCTACGAGCAGTACTTC. Its protein is CASSFITGTGLSYEQYF. The variable domain in full, completed from reference TRBV7-9 and TRBJ2-7, reads DTGVSQNPRHKITKRGQNVTFRCDPISEHNRLYWYRQTLGQGPEFLTYFQNEAQLEKSRLLSDRFSAERPKGSFSTLEIQRTEQGDSAMYLCASSFITGTGLSYEQYFGPGTRLTVT.

With regard to this clonotype: This sequence may be a read error, since a much larger clone differs from it by one base. V is TRBV20-1 and J is TRBJ2-5, with 8 bases aligning to TRBD2. Germline V gene sequence: CDR1 DFQATT, CDR2 SNEGSKA (reference sequence). The CDR3 has 17 residues. The CDR3 is CCARDPGTGGPAGTQYF. The CDR3, as DNA: TGCTGTGCTAGAGATCCCGGAACGGGAGGGCCTGCCGGGACCCAGTACTTC.